This T cell receptor (beta chain) was obtained from a study of brain T cells in children with intractable seizures. Study-level findings and limits: Clones missing pre-surgery may reflect undersampling of that blood sample.

As regards this clone: What it binds is unknown.

Documented time point: blood from clinic visit 5 months post-surgery; TSC patient then seizure free. Surgery cases with the highest brain T cell transcript signatures were chosen for sequencing. Pre-surgery treatment included at least one anti-epileptic drug. Generated by immunoSEQ multiplex PCR, the TCRdb table keeps only in-frame clones and is missing some. Of about 340,000 clones listed, 93% are singletons. This TCR came from a boy under three years old with tuberous sclerosis and intractable seizures. The source material was peripheral blood, sampled less than 6 months after surgery.

CDR3 nucleotides: TGTGCCATCAGTGAATGGAGATCGAACACCGGGGAGCTGTTTTTT. Protein product: CAISEWRSNTGELFF. The chain has TRBV10-3 and TRBJ2-2; no reliable D call. The germline gives CDR1 ENHRY, CDR2 SYGVKD. The V and J ends lost 3 bases and 0 bases respectively, with 8 bases between them. This CDR3 is built from 15 residues.